Below, 10 T cell receptor beta chains from the same sample are listed, as sequenced in a study of T cell changes during pregnancy in multiple sclerosis. Produced via immunoSEQ multiplex PCR; TCRdb's table is partial and in-frame only. The table includes roughly 50,000 clones, approximately 92% detected once. This sample comprised CD8+ T cells from peripheral blood mononuclear cells, obtained in the second trimester of pregnancy. The receptors were sampled from a female donor with multiple sclerosis, enrolled in a pregnancy study.

The CDR3 sequence: CASSLGSEGAFEKLFF. DNA of the CDR3: TGTGCCAGCAGCTTAGGCTCAGAAGGGGCTTTTGAAAAACTGTTTTTT. V gene TRBV7-6 combines with J gene TRBJ1-4; a possible D gene is TRBD1 (5 bases). Deletions cut 1 base from V and 7 bases from J, with 16 bases between. The V gene's germline CDR1 is SGHVS and CDR2 FNYEAQ. The CDR3 totals 16 residues.

V usage is TRBV27 and J usage is TRBJ2-6; 10 nucleotides line up with TRBD1. V was pared by 5 bases and J by 0 bases, with 4 bases of the junction left unmatched. This CDR3 contains 17 residues. Germline V lookup: CDR1 MNHEY, CDR2 SMNVEV (reference sequence). CDR3 in DNA: TGTGCCAGCAGTACGGGACAGGGGAGCTCTGGGGCCAACGTCCTGACTTTC. It codes for CASSTGQGSSGANVLTF.

The chain links TRBV11-2 to TRBJ1-2, with 7 bases identical to TRBD1. The CDR3 sequence is 13 residues long. Unmatched junction bases numbered 4, after V lost 5 bases and J lost 4 bases. Germline CDR1 is SGHAT and CDR2 is FQNNGV. The CDR3: CASSVGTVYGYTF. CDR3 nucleotide sequence: TGTGCCAGCAGCGTCGGGACAGTCTATGGCTACACCTTC.

The chain carries TRBV5-6 and TRBJ1-1; the D is unclear. Trimming pared 3 bases from V and 3 bases from J, leaving 15 bases between. The CDR3 runs 15 residues. CDR1 SGHDT and CDR2 YYEEEE come from the germline V gene. DNA for the CDR3: TGTGCCAGCAGCTCGGAGTGGAGGGATGACACTGAAGCTTTCTTT. This encodes CASSSEWRDDTEAFF. Drawing the rest from reference TRBV5-6 and TRBJ1-1, the complete variable domain is DAGVTQSPTHLIKTRGQQVTLRCSPKSGHDTVSWYQQALGQGPQFIFQYYEEEERQRGNFPDRFSGHQFPNYSSELNVNALLLGDSALYLCASSSEWRDDTEAFFGQGTRLTVV.

The chain uses TRBV5-5 and TRBJ2-7; a possible D gene is TRBD1 (7 bases). V was trimmed by 5 bases and J by 7 bases, leaving 13 bases between them. Germline CDR1 reads SGHKS; CDR2 reads YYEKEE (reference sequence). This CDR3 comprises 12 residues. The CDR3 is CASRTGTPEQYF. The CDR3 DNA reads TGTGCCAGCAGGACAGGGACTCCTGAGCAGTACTTC.

The chain employs TRBV10-2 and TRBJ1-2; possible D gene TRBD1, 6 bases. V gave up 3 bases and J gave up 3 bases, with 14 bases separating them. Germline CDR1 reads WSHSY; CDR2 reads SAAADI. CDR3 size: 15 residues. CDR3 coding DNA: TGCGCCAGCAGTGAACCGGGGGGGGCGGACTATGGCTACACCTTC. It is translated as CASSEPGGADYGYTF.

Only one count was recorded for this clone. The rearrangement links TRBV27 to TRBJ2-5; 11 bases map to TRBD1. There are 15 residues in the CDR3. The V gene's germline CDR1 is MNHEY and CDR2 SMNVEV (reference sequence). After removal of 5 bases from V and 5 bases from J, the junction contained 7 bases not matched to a gene. The chain's CDR3 is CASSDRTGGQETQYF. As DNA, the CDR3 is TGTGCCAGCAGTGACAGGACAGGGGGCCAGGAGACCCAGTACTTC.

V usage is TRBV6-1 and J usage is TRBJ1-2, with a weak D call TRBD1 (6 bases). V was clipped by 6 bases and J by 6 bases, with 20 bases between them. This CDR3 has 15 residues. Looked up from germline, CDR1 is MNHNS and CDR2 is SASEGT. The CDR3 here is CASRSSVGHIDGYTF. Written as DNA, the CDR3 is TGTGCCAGCAGATCTTCGGTGGGACACATCGATGGCTACACCTTC.

The chain carries TRBV6-5 and TRBJ2-5; TRBD2 agrees at 11 bases. Germline CDR1 reads MNHEY; CDR2 reads SVGAGI. The J segment lost 5 bases and the V segment lost 7 bases, leaving 6 bases of the junction unmatched. The CDR3 is made up of 14 amino acids. In nucleotides, the CDR3 is TGTGCCAGCACCACTAGCGGGGGTGTGGAGACCCAGTACTTC. Translation gives CASTTSGGVETQYF.

V gene TRBV2 combines with J gene TRBJ1-1, with D perhaps TRBD1 (5 bases). The CDR3 runs to 10 residues. CDR1 SNHLY and CDR2 FYNNEI come from the germline V gene. The CDR3 loop is CASGGTEAFF. CDR3 in DNA: TGTGCTTCCGGGGGGACTGAAGCTTTCTTT.